This TCR beta chain was identified during a study of radiation and T cells in renal cell carcinoma. Time point given: baseline pretreatment blood. Treatment here: 15 Gy SBRT to primary tumor, nephrectomy 4 weeks later. Clear cell pathology was present in this patient's renal cell carcinoma. CDR3 size: 13 residues. Clones were read by immunoSEQ multiplex PCR, and TCRdb kept only the in-frame ones, dropping some. The profile shows roughly 130,000 clones, around nine tenths of them singletons. Overall study findings and caveats: In blood, top tumor clones expanded by 2 weeks, shrinking by 4. Without pretreatment biopsies, baseline tumor clonotype presence was undetermined.

This clone was observed a few times. Its antigen is not identified. The receptor was derived from a woman between 45 and 60 years old with renal cell carcinoma. Specimen: blood, collected from a patient whose treatment included radiotherapy and nephrectomy. The rearrangement uses TRBV21-1 and TRBJ1-6. TRBV21-1 is flagged as a pseudogene. In nucleotides, the CDR3 is TGTGCCAGCAGCGCGGGGGGCCGCTCACCCCTCCACTTT. Protein: CASSAGGRSPLHF.